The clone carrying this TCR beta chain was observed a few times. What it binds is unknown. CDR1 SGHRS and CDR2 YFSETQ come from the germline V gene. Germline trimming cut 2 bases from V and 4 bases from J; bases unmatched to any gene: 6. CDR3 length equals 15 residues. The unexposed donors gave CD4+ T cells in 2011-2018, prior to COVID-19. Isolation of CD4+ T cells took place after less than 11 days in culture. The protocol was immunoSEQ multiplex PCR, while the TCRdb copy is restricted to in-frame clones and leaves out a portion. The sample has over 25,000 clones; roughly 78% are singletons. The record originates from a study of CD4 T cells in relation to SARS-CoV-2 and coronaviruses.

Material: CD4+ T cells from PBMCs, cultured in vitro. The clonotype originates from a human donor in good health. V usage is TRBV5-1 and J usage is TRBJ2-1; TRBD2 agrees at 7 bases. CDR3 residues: CASSLSLAEYNEQFF. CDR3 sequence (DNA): TGCGCCAGCAGCTTAAGTCTAGCGGAATACAATGAGCAGTTCTTC.